A selection of T cell receptor beta chains follows, all from one sample in a study of control samples from healthy donors and cancer patients. Method: immunoSEQ multiplex PCR; TCRdb's copy keeps in-frame clones and lacks some. The profile shows 65,000 to 90,000 clones, around 90% of them singletons. Sequenced material: PBMCs. The receptors here all came from a woman aged 45-65 years with colorectal cancer. The CDR3 runs from the conserved cysteine through the conserved F or W. Each record gives: V gene, D gene, J gene, CDR3 DNA, CDR3 protein. D genes are given only for firm matches.

>TRBV24-1|.|TRBJ1-4
TGTGCCACCAGTGACTCCGGGTCGTTTAATGAAAAACTGTTTTTT
CATSDSGSFNEKLFF
>TRBV18|.|TRBJ2-4
TGTGCCAGCTCACAGATAAAGGGGGCCAAAAACATTCAGTACTTC
CASSQIKGAKNIQYF
>TRBV1|.|TRBJ2-5
TGCACCAGCAGTTCCACAACCTCGGGAGAGACCCAGTACTTC
CTSSSTTSGETQYF
>TRBV4-3|.|TRBJ1-6
TGCGCCAGCAGCCAAGATCTAACGGGGTTAGGTTCACCCCTCCACTTT
CASSQDLTGLGSPLHF
>TRBV5-1|.|TRBJ1-2
TGCGCCAGCAGCCTCACAGCTACCCCCTATGGCTACACCTTC
CASSLTATPYGYTF
>TRBV4-3|.|TRBJ2-2
TGCGCCAGCAGCCAAGACCTCCGGGGTCGGGGGAGCGGGGAGCTGTTTTTT
CASSQDLRGRGSGELFF
>TRBV5-6|.|TRBJ1-2
TGTGCCAGCAGCCTCGGGCGGGGCTATGGCTACACCTTC
CASSLGRGYGYTF
>TRBV5-8|TRBD2|TRBJ2-3
TGTGCCAGCAGCCCCCGGACTAGCGGTCTGGGTACGCAGTATTTT
CASSPRTSGLGTQYF
>TRBV24-1|.|TRBJ2-6
TGTGCCACCAGTGACAGGGGACTATCTTCTGGGGCCAACGTCCTGACTTTC
CATSDRGLSSGANVLTF
>TRBV24-1|TRBD2|TRBJ2-3
TGTGCCACCAGTGATTGGGGGGAGGGCCCCACAGATACGCAGTATTTT
CATSDWGEGPTDTQYF
>TRBV6-5|.|TRBJ2-2
TGTGCCAGCAGTCATGACCGGGACCCGACCGGGGAGCTGTTTTTT
CASSHDRDPTGELFF
>TRBV10-2|.|TRBJ2-2
TGCGCCAGCAGTGATTCGGGGGTCACCGGGGAGCTGTTTTTT
CASSDSGVTGELFF
>TRBV21-1|.|TRBJ1-4
TGTGCCAGCAGCAAAAAGAGGACAGGGACTAATGAAAAACTGTTTTTT
CASSKKRTGTNEKLFF
>TRBV19|TRBD1|TRBJ2-2
TGTGCCAGTAGTATAGGACAGGGGAAAGGGTACACCGGGGAGCTGTTTTTT
CASSIGQGKGYTGELFF